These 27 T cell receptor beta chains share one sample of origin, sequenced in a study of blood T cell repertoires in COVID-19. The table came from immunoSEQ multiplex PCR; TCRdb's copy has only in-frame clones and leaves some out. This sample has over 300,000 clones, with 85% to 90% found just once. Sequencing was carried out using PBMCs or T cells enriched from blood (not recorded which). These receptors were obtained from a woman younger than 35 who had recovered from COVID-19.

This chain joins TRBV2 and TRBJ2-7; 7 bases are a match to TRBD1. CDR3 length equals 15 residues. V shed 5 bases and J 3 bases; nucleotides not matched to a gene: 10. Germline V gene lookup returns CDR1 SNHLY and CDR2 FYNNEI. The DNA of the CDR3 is TGTGCCAGCAGTTATACCTCAGGGGGTGTCTACGAGCAGTACTTC. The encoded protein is CASSYTSGGVYEQYF.

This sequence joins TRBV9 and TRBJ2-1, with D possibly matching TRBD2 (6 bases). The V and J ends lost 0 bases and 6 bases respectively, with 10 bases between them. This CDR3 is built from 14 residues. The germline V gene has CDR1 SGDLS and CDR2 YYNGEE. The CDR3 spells CASSVVEGFNEQFF. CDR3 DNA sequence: TGTGCCAGCAGCGTAGTGGAGGGTTTCAATGAGCAGTTCTTC.

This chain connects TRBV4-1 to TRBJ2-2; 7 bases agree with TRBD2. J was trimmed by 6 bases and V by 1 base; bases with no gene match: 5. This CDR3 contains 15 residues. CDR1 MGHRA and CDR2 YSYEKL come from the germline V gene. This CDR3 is CASSQGVGRAGELFF. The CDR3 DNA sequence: TGCGCCAGCAGCCAAGGGGTAGGGAGGGCCGGGGAGCTGTTTTTT.

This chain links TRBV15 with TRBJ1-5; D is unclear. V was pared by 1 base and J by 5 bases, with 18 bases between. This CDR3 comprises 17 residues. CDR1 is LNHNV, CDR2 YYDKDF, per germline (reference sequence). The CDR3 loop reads CATSRGNSGVGDQPQHF. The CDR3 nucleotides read TGTGCCACCAGCAGAGGAAATAGCGGGGTTGGCGATCAGCCCCAGCATTTT.

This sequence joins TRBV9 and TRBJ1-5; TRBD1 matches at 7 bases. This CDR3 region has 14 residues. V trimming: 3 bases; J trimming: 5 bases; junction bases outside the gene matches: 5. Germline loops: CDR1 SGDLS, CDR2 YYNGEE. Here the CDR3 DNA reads TGTGCCAGCAGCGGAGGACAGGCGCATCAGCCCCAGCATTTT. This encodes CASSGGQAHQPQHF.

The CDR3 DNA reads TGTGCCAGTCGGGATTCTCGGTCTCTCGAGCAGTACTTC. Its protein product is CASRDSRSLEQYF. This sequence joins TRBV6-5 and TRBJ2-7; D is perhaps TRBD2 (5 bases). Germline V gene sequence: CDR1 MNHEY, CDR2 SVGAGI. The CDR3 extends over 13 amino acids. Trimming took 9 bases from V and 6 from J, leaving 18 bases between them.

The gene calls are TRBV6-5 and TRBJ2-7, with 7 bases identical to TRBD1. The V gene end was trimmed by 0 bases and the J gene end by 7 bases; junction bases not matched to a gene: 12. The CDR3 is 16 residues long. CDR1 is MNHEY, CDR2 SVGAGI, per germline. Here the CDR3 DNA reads TGTGCCAGCAGTTACTCTCAAGGGACAGCCCCTTGGGAGCAGTACTTC. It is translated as CASSYSQGTAPWEQYF.

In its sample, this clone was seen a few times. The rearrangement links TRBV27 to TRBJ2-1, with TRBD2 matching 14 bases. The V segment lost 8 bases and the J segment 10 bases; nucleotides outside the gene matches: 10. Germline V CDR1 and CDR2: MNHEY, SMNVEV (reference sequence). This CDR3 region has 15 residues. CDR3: CASVIRTSGRKEQFF. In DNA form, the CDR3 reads TGTGCCAGCGTTATCCGGACTAGCGGGAGGAAAGAGCAGTTCTTC.

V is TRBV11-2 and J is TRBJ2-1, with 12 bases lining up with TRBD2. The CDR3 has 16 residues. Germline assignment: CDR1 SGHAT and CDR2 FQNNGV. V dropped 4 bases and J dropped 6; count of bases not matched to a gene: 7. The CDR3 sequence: CASSSSPGLAGNEQFF. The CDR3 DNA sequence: TGTGCCAGCAGCTCAAGCCCGGGACTAGCGGGCAATGAGCAGTTCTTC.

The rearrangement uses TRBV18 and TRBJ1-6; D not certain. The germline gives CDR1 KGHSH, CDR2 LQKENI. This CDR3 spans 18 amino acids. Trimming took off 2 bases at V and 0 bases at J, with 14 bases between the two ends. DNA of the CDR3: TGTGCCAGCTCACCATCACTTATCTCTAGCTCCTATAATTCACCCCTCCACTTT. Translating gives CASSPSLISSSYNSPLHF.

CDR3 in amino acids: CASSAGQANYGYTF. The CDR3 bases are TGCGCCAGCAGCGCGGGACAGGCCAACTATGGCTACACCTTC. This rearrangement joins TRBV5-1 to TRBJ1-2; 8 nucleotides agree with TRBD1. The germline V gene has CDR1 SGHRS and CDR2 YFSETQ. The CDR3 consists of 14 residues. Trimming cost V 4 bases and J 2 bases; bases outside gene matches: 4.

The CDR3 region has the DNA TGTGCCAGTAGTAGCGCAGATACGCAGTATTTT. Its translation: CASSSADTQYF. The V and J genes are TRBV19 and TRBJ2-3; D unresolved. Deletions cut 4 bases from V and 4 bases from J, with 3 bases between. The CDR3 loop spans 11 amino acids. Germline lookup yields CDR1 LNHDA and CDR2 SQIVND (reference sequence).

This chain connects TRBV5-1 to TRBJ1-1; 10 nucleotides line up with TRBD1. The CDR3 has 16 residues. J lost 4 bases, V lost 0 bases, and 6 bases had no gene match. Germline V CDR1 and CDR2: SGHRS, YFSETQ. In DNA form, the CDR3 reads TGCGCCAGCAGCTTGGGACAGGGGGCGAGGGGCACTGAAGCTTTCTTT. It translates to CASSLGQGARGTEAFF.

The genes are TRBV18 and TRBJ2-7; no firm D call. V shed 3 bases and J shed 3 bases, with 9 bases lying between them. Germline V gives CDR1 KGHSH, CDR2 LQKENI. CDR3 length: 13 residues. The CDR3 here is CASSPAEGYEQYF. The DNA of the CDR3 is TGTGCCAGCTCACCCGCGGAAGGCTACGAGCAGTACTTC.

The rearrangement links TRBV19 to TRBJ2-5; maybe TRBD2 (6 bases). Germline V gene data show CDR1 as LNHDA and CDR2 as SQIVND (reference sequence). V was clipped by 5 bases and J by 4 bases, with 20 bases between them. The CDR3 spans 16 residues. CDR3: CASSQIRDAGRETQYF. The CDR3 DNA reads TGTGCCAGTAGTCAGATAAGGGATGCGGGAAGAGAGACCCAGTACTTC.

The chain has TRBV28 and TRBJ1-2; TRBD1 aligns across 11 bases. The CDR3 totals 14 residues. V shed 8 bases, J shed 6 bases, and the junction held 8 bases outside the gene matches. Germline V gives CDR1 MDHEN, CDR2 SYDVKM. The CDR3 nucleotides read TGTGCCAGCCTGATAGGGACAGGGGGGAATGGCTACACCTTC. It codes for CASLIGTGGNGYTF.

CDR3 in amino acids: CAISEIGGGDTQYF. The DNA for the CDR3 is TGTGCCATCAGTGAAATAGGGGGGGGAGATACGCAGTATTTT. The J gene is TRBJ2-3, the V gene TRBV10-3; a possible D gene is TRBD2 (7 bases). The germline V gene has CDR1 ENHRY and CDR2 SYGVKD. Trimming cost V 3 bases and J 5 bases, with 12 bases left between them. The CDR3 length is 14 residues.

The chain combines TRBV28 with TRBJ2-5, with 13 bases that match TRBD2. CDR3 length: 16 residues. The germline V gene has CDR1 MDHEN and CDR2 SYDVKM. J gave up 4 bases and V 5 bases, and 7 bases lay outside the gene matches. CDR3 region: CASSVGLAGRGETQYF. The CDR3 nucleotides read TGTGCCAGCAGTGTGGGACTAGCGGGAAGGGGAGAGACCCAGTACTTC. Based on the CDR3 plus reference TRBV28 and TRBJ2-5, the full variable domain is DVKVTQSSRYLVKRTGEKVFLECVQDMDHENMFWYRQDPGLGLRLIYFSYDVKMKEKGDIPEGYSVSREKKERFSLILESASTNQTSMYLCASSVGLAGRGETQYFGPGTRLLVL.

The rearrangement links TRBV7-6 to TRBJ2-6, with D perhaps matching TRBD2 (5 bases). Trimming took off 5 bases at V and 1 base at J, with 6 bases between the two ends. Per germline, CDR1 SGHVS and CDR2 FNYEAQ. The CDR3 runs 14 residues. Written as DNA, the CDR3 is TGTGCCAGCAGCCGGGGATCTGGGGCCAACGTCCTGACTTTC. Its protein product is CASSRGSGANVLTF.

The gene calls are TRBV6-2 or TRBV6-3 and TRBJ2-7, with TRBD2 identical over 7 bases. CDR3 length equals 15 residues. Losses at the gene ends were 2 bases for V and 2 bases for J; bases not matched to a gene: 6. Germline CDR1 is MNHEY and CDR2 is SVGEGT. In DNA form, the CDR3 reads TGTGCCAGCAGTTACGGGAGCGGGGTCACCTACGAGCAGTACTTC. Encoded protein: CASSYGSGVTYEQYF.

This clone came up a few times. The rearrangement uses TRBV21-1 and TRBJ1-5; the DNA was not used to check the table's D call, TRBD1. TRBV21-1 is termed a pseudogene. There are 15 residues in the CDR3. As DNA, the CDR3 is TGTGCCAGCAGCAATGGGGGCTTCGGCAATCAGCCCCAGCATTTT. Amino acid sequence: CASSNGGFGNQPQHF.

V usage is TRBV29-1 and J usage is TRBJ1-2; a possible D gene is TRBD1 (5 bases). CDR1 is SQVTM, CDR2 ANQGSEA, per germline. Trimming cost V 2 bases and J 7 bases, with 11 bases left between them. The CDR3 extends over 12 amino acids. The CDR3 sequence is CSVEHFRGGYTF. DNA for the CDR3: TGCAGCGTTGAACACTTTAGGGGTGGCTACACCTTC. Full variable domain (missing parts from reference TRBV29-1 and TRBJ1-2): SAVISQKPSRDICQRGTSLTIQCQVDSQVTMMFWYRQQPGQSLTLIATANQGSEATYESGFVIDKFPISRPNLTFSTLTVSNMSPEDSSIYLCSVEHFRGGYTFGSGTRLTVV.

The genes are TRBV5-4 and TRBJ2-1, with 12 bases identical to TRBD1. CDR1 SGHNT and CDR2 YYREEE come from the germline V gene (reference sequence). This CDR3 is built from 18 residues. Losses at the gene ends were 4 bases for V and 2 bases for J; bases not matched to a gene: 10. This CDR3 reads CASSAGPGQGAPYNEQFF. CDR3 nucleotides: TGTGCCAGCAGCGCAGGCCCGGGACAGGGGGCCCCCTACAATGAGCAGTTCTTC. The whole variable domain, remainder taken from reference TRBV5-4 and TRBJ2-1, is ETGVTQSPTHLIKTRGQQVTLRCSSQSGHNTVSWYQQALGQGPQFIFQYYREEENGRGNFPPRFSGLQFPNYSSELNVNALELDDSALYLCASSAGPGQGAPYNEQFFGPGTRLTVL.

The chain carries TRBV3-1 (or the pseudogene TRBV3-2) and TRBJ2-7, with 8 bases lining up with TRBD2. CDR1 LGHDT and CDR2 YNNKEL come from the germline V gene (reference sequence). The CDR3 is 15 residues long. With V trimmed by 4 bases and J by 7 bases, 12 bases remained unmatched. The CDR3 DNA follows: TGTGCCAGCAGCCCCCCTTTTAGCGGGGTGGGTGAGCAGTACTTC. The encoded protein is CASSPPFSGVGEQYF.

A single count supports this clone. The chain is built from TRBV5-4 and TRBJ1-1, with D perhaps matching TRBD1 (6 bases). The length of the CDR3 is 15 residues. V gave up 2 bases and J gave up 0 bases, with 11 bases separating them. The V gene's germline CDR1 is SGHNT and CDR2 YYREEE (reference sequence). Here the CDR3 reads CASSFQDRLNTEAFF. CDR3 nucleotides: TGTGCCAGCAGCTTCCAGGACAGATTGAACACTGAAGCTTTCTTT.

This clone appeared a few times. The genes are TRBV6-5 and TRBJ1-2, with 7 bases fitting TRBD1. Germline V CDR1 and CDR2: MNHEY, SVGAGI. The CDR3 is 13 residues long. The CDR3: CASPSRTGGGYTF. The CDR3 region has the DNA TGTGCAAGCCCGTCTCGGACAGGTGGAGGCTACACCTTC.

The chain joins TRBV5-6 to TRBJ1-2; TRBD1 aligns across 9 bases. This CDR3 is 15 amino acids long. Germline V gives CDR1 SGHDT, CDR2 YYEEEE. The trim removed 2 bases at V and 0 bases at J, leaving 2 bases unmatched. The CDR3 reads CASSLTGGANYGYTF. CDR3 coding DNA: TGTGCCAGCAGCTTAACAGGGGGCGCTAACTATGGCTACACCTTC. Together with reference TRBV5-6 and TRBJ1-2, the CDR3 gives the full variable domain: DAGVTQSPTHLIKTRGQQVTLRCSPKSGHDTVSWYQQALGQGPQFIFQYYEEEERQRGNFPDRFSGHQFPNYSSELNVNALLLGDSALYLCASSLTGGANYGYTFGSGTRLTVV.